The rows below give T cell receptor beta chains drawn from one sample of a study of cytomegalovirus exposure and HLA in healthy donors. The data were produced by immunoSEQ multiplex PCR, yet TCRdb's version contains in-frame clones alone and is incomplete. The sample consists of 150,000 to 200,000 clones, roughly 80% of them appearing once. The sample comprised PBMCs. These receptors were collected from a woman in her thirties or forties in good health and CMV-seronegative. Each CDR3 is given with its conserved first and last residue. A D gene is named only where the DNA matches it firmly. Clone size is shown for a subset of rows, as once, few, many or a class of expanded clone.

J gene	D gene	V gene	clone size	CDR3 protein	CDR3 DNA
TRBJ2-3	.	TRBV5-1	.	CASSLGRGVTDTQYF	TGCGCCAGCAGCTTGGGCAGGGGGGTCACAGATACGCAGTATTTT
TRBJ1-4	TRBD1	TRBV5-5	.	CASRLGTGPEKLFF	TGTGCCAGCAGGCTTGGGACAGGGCCTGAAAAACTGTTTTTT
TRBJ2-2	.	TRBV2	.	CAVQDFGELFF	TGTGCCGTTCAGGATTTCGGGGAGCTGTTTTTT
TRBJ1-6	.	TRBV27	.	CASSLRLPHSPLHF	TGTGCCAGCAGTTTAAGACTACCACATTCACCCCTCCACTTT
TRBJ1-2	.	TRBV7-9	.	CASSLGGLSGYTF	TGTGCCAGCAGCTTAGGGGGGCTGAGCGGCTACACCTTC
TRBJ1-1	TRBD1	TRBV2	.	CASSNRGVNTEAFF	TGTGCCAGCAGTAACAGGGGGGTGAACACTGAAGCTTTCTTT
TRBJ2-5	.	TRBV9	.	CASSVGAGPQETQYF	TGTGCCAGCAGCGTAGGGGCAGGCCCCCAAGAGACCCAGTACTTC
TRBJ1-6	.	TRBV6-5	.	CASQRVSYNSPLHF	TGTGCCAGCCAGCGAGTCTCCTATAATTCACCCCTCCACTTT
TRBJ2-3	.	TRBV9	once	CASSVASVAPDTQYF	TGTGCCAGCAGCGTAGCTTCCGTAGCCCCCGATACGCAGTATTTT
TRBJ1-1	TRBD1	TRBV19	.	CASNHRGDRFTEAFF	TGTGCCAGTAACCACAGGGGGGACCGATTCACTGAAGCTTTCTTT
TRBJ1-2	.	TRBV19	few	CASSRGTSGDYGYTF	TGTGCCAGTAGTAGGGGGACAAGTGGGGACTATGGCTACACCTTC
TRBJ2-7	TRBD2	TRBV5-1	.	CASSLNPGEGYEQYF	TGCGCCAGCAGCCTCAATCCCGGGGAGGGCTACGAGCAGTACTTC
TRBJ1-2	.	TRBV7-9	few	CSSPQANYGYTF	TGTTCCAGCCCACAGGCTAACTATGGCTACACCTTC
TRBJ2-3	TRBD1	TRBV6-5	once	CASRRDRSTDTQYF	TGTGCCAGCAGGCGGGACAGGAGCACAGATACGCAGTATTTT
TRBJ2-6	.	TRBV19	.	CASREGRAGASVLTF	TGTGCCAGTAGGGAGGGCAGGGCTGGGGCCAGCGTCCTGACTTTC
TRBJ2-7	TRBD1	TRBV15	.	CATSRLGQGYEQYF	TGTGCCACCAGCCGACTTGGACAGGGGTACGAGCAGTACTTC
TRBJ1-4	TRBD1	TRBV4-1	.	CASSHWDRANEKLFF	TGCGCCAGCAGCCATTGGGACAGGGCTAATGAAAAACTGTTTTTT
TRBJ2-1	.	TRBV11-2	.	CASSDRGNEQFF	TGTGCCAGCAGCGATCGGGGGAATGAGCAGTTCTTC
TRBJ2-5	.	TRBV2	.	CASSRREGETQYF	TGTGCCAGCTCTAGACGAGAGGGAGAGACCCAGTACTTC
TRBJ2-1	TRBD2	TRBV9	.	CASSLGTSGGPQNEQFF	TGTGCCAGCAGCCTTGGGACTAGCGGGGGGCCACAGAATGAGCAGTTCTTC
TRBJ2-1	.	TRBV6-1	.	CASGPRGIKPNEQFF	TGTGCCAGCGGCCCCCGGGGTATCAAGCCCAATGAGCAGTTCTTC
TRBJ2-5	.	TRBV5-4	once	CASSSTQGGETQYF	TGTGCCAGCAGCTCGACACAGGGGGGGGAGACCCAGTACTTC
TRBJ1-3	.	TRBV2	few	CASTAVAGNTIYF	TGTGCCAGCACTGCCGTAGCTGGAAACACCATATATTTT
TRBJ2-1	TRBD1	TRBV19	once	CASSTPGQGAHGANEQFF	TGTGCCAGTAGTACGCCGGGACAGGGGGCTCATGGTGCGAATGAGCAGTTCTTC
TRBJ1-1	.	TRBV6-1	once	CASSEMRLDTEAFF	TGTGCCAGCAGTGAAATGAGACTGGACACTGAAGCTTTCTTT
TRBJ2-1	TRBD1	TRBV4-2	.	CASSLGDSDYNEQFF	TGTGCCAGCAGCCTCGGGGACAGCGATTACAATGAGCAGTTCTTC
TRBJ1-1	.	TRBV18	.	CASSRGQLEAFF	TGTGCCAGCTCAAGGGGACAACTAGAAGCTTTCTTT
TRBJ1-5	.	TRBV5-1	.	CASSLDSTQPQHF	TGCGCCAGCAGCTTGGACAGCACTCAGCCCCAGCATTTT
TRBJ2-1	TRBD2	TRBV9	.	CASSVASGVGNEQFF	TGTGCCAGCAGCGTAGCCAGCGGGGTGGGAAATGAGCAGTTCTTC
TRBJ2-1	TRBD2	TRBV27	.	CASSLASGPTYNEQFF	TGTGCCAGCAGTTTAGCTAGCGGGCCGACCTACAATGAGCAGTTCTTC
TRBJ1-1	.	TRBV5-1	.	CASSLALQEGNTEAFF	TGCGCCAGCAGCTTGGCCTTACAGGAGGGGAACACTGAAGCTTTCTTT
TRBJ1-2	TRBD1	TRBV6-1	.	CASSNLRGNYGYTF	TGTGCCAGCAGCAACCTCAGGGGGAACTATGGCTACACCTTC
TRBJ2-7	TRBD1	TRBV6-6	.	CASSKTGAEQYF	TGTGCCAGCAGTAAAACAGGGGCGGAGCAGTACTTC
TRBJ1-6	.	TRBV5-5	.	CASSLSAGDNSPLHF	TGTGCCAGCAGCTTGTCGGCGGGAGATAATTCACCCCTCCACTTT
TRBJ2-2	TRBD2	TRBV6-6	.	CASRVKLPGGGEELFF	TGTGCCAGCAGGGTCAAACTTCCGGGGGGGGGCGAGGAGCTGTTTTTT
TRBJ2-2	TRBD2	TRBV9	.	CASSVRLADTGELFF	TGTGCCAGCAGCGTTAGACTAGCTGACACCGGGGAGCTGTTTTTT
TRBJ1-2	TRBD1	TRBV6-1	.	CASSFRQGDYGYTF	TGTGCCAGCAGTTTCAGACAGGGAGACTATGGCTACACCTTC
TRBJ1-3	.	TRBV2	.	CASISFSGNTIYF	TGTGCCAGCATTAGTTTCTCTGGAAACACCATATATTTT
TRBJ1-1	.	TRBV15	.	CATSARQVNTEAFF	TGTGCCACCAGCGCTAGACAGGTGAACACTGAAGCTTTCTTT
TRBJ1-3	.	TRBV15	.	CATRQNLLGGNTIYF	TGTGCCACCCGACAGAATCTGCTGGGGGGAAACACCATATATTTT
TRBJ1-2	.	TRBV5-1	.	CASSLGAGEGGYTF	TGCGCCAGCAGCTTGGGCGCAGGGGAAGGTGGCTACACCTTC
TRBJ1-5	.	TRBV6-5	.	CASSYTWRSNQPQHF	TGTGCCAGCAGTTACACTTGGAGGAGCAATCAGCCCCAGCATTTT
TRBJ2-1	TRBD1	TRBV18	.	CASSPYGTGGSEQFF	TGTGCCAGCTCACCTTACGGGACAGGGGGCTCTGAGCAGTTCTTC
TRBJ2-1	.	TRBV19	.	CASSRQGNSNEQFF	TGTGCCAGTAGTAGGCAGGGAAACTCTAATGAGCAGTTCTTC
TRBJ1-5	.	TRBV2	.	CASSGQGSNQPQHF	TGTGCCAGCAGTGGGCAGGGTAGCAATCAGCCCCAGCATTTT
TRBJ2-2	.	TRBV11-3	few	CASSLEAPGELFF	TGTGCCAGCAGCTTAGAGGCCCCCGGGGAGCTGTTTTTT
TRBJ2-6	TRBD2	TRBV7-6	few	CASSQVSGGLSGANVLTF	TGTGCCAGCAGCCAAGTATCGGGGGGGCTCTCTGGGGCCAACGTCCTGACTTTC
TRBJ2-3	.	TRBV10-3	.	CAISAPGEVHTQYF	TGTGCCATCAGTGCCCCGGGTGAGGTGCATACGCAGTATTTT
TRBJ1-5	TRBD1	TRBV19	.	CASSLQDRGSQPQHF	TGTGCCAGTAGCCTCCAGGACAGGGGAAGTCAGCCCCAGCATTTT
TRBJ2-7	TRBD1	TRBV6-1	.	CASTRTGNPYYEQYF	TGTGCCAGCACCCGGACAGGGAACCCCTACTACGAGCAGTACTTC
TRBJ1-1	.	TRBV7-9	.	CASSPDGGNTEAFF	TGTGCCAGCAGCCCTGACGGAGGTAACACTGAAGCTTTCTTT
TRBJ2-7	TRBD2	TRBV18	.	CASSPPGRSGGYYEQYF	TGTGCCAGCTCACCACCGGGGAGGAGCGGGGGATACTACGAGCAGTACTTC
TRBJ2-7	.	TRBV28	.	CASSLGQGLYEQYF	TGTGCCAGCAGTTTAGGGCAGGGCCTGTACGAGCAGTACTTC
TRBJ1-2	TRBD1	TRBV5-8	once	CASRVTGVDGYTF	TGTGCCAGCAGGGTGACAGGGGTGGATGGCTACACCTTC